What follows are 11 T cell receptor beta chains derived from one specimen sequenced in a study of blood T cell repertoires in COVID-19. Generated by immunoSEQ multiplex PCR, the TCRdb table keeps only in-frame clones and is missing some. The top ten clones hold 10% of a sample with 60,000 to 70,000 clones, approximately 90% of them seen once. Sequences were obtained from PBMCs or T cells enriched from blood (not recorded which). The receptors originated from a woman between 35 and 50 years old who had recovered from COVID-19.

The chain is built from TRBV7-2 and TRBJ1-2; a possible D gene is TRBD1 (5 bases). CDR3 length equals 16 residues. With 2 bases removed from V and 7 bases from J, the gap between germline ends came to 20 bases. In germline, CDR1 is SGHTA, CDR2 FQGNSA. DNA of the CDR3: TGTGCCAGCAGCTTACCCCCTTGGCGGAGGGGCCCTGGCTACACCTTC. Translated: CASSLPPWRRGPGYTF.

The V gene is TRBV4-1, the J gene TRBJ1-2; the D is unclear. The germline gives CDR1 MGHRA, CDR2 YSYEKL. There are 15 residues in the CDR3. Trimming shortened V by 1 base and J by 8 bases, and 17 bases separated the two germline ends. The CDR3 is CASSQGWADVKGYTF. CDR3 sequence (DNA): TGCGCCAGCAGCCAAGGGTGGGCAGACGTAAAGGGCTACACCTTC.

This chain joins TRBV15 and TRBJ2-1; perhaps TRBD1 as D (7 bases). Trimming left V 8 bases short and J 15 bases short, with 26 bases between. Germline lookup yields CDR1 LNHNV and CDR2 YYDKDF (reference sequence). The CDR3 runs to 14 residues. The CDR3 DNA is TGTGCCACCCTCCCGAATTTAGACAGGGAGGTCCCGTTCTTC. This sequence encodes CATLPNLDREVPFF.

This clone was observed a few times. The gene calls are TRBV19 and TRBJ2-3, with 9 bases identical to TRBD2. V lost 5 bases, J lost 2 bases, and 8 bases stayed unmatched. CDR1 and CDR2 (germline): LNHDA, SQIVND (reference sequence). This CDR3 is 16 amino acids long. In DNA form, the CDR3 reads TGTGCCAGTAGTGTGTCTAGCGGGGAAATCACAGATACGCAGTATTTT. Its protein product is CASSVSSGEITDTQYF.

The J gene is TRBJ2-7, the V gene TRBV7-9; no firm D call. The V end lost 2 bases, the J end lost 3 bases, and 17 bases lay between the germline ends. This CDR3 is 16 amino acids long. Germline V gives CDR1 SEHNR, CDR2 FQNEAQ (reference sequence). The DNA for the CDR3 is TGTGCCAGCAGCTTATCCCCTCGCGAGTTTAGCTACGAGCAGTACTTC. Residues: CASSLSPREFSYEQYF.

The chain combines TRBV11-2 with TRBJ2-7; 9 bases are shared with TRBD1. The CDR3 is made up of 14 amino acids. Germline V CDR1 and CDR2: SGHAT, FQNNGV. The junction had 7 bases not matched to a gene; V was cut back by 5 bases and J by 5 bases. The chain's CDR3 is CASSRGTGKDEQYF. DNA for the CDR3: TGTGCCAGCAGCAGAGGGACAGGGAAGGACGAGCAGTACTTC.

The DNA for the CDR3 is TGTGCCAGCAGCCAAGACAGGCAGGGGAATTCACCCCTCCACTTT. It is translated as CASSQDRQGNSPLHF. V and J are TRBV3-1 (or the pseudogene TRBV3-2) and TRBJ1-6; TRBD1 might be the D (6 bases). This CDR3 has 15 amino acids. The V gene lost 0 bases and the J gene lost 7 bases, with 10 bases spanning the gap. In germline, CDR1 is LGHDT, CDR2 YNNKEL (reference sequence).

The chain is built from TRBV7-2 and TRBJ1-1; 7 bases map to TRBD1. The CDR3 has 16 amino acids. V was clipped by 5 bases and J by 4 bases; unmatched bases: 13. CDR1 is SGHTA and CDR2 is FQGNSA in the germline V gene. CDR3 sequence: CASSPRKGAGTTEAFF. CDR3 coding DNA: TGTGCCAGCAGCCCTCGTAAGGGGGCAGGAACCACTGAAGCTTTCTTT.

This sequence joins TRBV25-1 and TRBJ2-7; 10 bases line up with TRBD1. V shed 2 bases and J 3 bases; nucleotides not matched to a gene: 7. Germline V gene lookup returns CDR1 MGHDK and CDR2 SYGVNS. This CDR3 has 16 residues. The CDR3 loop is CASSEPTGTGDYEQYF. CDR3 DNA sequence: TGTGCCAGCAGTGAACCAACCGGGACAGGGGACTACGAGCAGTACTTC.

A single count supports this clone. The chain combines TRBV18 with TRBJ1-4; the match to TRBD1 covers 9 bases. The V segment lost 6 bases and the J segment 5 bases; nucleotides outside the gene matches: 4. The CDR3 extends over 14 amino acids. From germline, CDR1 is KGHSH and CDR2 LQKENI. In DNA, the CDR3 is TGTGCCAGCTCCCGCGGACAGGGGAATGAAAAACTGTTTTTT. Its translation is CASSRGQGNEKLFF.

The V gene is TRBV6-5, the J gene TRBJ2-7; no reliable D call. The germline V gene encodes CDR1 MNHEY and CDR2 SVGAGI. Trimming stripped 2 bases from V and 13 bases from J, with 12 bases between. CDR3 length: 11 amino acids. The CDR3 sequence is CASSYVGVLYV. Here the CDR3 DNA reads TGTGCCAGCAGTTACGTGGGCGTTCTTTACGTC.